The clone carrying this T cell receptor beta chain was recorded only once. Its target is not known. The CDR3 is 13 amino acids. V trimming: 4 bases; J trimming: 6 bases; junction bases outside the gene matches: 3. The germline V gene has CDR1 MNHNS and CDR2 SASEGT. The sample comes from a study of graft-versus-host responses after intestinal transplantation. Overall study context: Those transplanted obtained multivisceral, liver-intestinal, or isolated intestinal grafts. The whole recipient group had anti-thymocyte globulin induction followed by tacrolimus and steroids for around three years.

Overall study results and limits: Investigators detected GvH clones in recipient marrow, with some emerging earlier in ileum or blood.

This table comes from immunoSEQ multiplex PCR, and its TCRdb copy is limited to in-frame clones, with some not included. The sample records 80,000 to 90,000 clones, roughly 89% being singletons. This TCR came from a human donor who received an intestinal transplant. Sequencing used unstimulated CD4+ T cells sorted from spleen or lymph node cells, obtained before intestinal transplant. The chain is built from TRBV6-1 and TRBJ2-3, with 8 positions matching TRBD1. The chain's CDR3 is CASSAYRGDTQYF. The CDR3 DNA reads TGTGCCAGCAGTGCCTACAGGGGGGATACGCAGTATTTT.